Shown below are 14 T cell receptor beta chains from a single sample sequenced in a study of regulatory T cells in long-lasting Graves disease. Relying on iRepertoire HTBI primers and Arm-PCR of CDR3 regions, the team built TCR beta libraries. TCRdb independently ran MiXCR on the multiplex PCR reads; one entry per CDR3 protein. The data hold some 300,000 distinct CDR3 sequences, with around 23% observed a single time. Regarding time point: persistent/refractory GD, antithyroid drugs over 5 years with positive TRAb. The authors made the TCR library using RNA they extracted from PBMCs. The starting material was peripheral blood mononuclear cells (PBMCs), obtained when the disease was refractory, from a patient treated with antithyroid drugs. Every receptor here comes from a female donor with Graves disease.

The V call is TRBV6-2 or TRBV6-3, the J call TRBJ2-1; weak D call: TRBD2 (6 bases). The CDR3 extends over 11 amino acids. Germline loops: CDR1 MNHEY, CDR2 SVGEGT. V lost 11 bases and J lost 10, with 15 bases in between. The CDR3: CAASSLAEQFF. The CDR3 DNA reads TGTGCCGCCTCCTCCCTAGCGGAGCAGTTCTTC.

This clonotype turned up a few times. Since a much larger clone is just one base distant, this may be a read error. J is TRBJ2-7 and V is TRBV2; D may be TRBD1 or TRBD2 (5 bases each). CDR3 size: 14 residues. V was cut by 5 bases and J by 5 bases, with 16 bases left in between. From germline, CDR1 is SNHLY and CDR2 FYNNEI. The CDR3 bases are TGTGCCAGCAGTTTATCGGGGCCCGCCGACGAGCAGTACTTC. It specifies CASSLSGPADEQYF.

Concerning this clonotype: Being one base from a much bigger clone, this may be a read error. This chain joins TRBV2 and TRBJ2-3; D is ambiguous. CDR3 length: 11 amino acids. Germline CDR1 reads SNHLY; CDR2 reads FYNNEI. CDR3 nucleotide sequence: TGTGCCAGCAGTTACACCAATACGCAGTGTTTT. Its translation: CASSYTNTQCF. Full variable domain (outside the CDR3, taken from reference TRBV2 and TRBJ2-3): EPEVTQTPSHQVTQMGQEVILRCVPISNHLYFYWYRQILGQKVEFLVSFYNNEISEKSEIFDDQFSVERPDGSNFTLKIRSTKLEDSAMYFCASSYTNTQCFGPGTRLTVL.

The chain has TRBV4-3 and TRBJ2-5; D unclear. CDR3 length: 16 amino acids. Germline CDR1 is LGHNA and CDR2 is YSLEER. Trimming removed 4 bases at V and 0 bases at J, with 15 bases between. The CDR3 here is CASSPTLTQYQETQYF. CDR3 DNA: TGCGCCAGCAGCCCTACCTTGACCCAGTACCAAGAGACCCAGTACTTC.

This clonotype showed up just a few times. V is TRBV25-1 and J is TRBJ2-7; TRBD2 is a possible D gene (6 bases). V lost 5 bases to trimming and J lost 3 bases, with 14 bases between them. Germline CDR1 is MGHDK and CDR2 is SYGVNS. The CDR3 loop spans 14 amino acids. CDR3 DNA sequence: TGTGCCAGCAGTCAGGTGAACGGGGGCTACGAGCAGTACTTC. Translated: CASSQVNGGYEQYF.

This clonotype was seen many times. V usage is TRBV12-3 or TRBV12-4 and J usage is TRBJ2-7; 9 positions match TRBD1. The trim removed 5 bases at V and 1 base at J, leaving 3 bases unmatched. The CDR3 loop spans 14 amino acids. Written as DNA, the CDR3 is TGTGCCAGCAGTGCGGGACAGGGTTCCTACGAGCAGTACTTC. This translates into CASSAGQGSYEQYF.

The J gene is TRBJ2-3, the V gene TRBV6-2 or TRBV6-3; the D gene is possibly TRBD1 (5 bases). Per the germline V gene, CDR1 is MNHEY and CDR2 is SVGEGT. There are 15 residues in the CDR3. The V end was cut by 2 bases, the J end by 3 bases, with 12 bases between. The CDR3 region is CASSYGDGATDTQYF. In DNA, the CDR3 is TGTGCCAGCAGTTACGGTGATGGGGCTACAGATACGCAGTATTTT.

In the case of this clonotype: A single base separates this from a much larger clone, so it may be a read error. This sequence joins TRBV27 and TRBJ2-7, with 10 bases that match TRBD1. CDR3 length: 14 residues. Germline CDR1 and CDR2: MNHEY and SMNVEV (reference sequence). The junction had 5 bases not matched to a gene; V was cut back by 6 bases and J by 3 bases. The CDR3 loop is CASRSRDRGYEQYF. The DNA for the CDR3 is TGTGCCAGCAGATCCCGGGACAGGGGCTACGAGCAGTACTTC.

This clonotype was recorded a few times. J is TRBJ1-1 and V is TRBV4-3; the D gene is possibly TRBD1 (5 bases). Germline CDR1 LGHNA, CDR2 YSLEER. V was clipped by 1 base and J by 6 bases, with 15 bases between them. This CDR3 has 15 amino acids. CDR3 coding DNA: TGCGCCAGCAGCCAAGTTGGGGGGGGTGCACCTGAAGCTTTCTTT. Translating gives CASSQVGGGAPEAFF.

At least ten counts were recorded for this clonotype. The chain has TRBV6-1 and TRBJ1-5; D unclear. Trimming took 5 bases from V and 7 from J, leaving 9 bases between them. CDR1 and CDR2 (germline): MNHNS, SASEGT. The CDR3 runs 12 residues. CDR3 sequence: CASSLNGQPQHF. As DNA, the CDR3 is TGTGCCAGCAGTCTAAATGGGCAGCCCCAGCATTTT.

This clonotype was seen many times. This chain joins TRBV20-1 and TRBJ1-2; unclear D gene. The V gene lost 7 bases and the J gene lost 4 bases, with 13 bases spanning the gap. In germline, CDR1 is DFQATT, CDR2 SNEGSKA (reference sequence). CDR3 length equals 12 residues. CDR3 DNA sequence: TGCAGTGGACGAGGCTTGAGCTATGGCTACACCTTC. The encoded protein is CSGRGLSYGYTF.

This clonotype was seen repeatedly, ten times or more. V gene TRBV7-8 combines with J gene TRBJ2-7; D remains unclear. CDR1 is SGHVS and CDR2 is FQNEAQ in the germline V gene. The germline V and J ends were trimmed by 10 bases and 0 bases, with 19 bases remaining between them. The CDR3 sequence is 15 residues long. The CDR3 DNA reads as TGTGCCACGTCTCCGCGGACGGAGAGCTCCTACGAGCAGTACTTC. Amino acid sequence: CATSPRTESSYEQYF.

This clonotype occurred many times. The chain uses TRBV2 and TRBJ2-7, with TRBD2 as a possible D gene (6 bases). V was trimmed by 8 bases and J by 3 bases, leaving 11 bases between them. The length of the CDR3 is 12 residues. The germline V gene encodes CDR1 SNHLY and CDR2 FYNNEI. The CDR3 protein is CASGVSGYEQYF. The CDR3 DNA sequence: TGTGCCAGCGGCGTTAGCGGCTACGAGCAGTACTTC.

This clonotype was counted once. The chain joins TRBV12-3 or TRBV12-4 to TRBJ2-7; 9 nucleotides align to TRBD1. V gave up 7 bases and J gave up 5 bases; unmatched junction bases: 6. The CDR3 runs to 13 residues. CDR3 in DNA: TGTGCCAGCACCTGGACAGGGGCCCACGAGCAGTACTTC. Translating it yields CASTWTGAHEQYF.